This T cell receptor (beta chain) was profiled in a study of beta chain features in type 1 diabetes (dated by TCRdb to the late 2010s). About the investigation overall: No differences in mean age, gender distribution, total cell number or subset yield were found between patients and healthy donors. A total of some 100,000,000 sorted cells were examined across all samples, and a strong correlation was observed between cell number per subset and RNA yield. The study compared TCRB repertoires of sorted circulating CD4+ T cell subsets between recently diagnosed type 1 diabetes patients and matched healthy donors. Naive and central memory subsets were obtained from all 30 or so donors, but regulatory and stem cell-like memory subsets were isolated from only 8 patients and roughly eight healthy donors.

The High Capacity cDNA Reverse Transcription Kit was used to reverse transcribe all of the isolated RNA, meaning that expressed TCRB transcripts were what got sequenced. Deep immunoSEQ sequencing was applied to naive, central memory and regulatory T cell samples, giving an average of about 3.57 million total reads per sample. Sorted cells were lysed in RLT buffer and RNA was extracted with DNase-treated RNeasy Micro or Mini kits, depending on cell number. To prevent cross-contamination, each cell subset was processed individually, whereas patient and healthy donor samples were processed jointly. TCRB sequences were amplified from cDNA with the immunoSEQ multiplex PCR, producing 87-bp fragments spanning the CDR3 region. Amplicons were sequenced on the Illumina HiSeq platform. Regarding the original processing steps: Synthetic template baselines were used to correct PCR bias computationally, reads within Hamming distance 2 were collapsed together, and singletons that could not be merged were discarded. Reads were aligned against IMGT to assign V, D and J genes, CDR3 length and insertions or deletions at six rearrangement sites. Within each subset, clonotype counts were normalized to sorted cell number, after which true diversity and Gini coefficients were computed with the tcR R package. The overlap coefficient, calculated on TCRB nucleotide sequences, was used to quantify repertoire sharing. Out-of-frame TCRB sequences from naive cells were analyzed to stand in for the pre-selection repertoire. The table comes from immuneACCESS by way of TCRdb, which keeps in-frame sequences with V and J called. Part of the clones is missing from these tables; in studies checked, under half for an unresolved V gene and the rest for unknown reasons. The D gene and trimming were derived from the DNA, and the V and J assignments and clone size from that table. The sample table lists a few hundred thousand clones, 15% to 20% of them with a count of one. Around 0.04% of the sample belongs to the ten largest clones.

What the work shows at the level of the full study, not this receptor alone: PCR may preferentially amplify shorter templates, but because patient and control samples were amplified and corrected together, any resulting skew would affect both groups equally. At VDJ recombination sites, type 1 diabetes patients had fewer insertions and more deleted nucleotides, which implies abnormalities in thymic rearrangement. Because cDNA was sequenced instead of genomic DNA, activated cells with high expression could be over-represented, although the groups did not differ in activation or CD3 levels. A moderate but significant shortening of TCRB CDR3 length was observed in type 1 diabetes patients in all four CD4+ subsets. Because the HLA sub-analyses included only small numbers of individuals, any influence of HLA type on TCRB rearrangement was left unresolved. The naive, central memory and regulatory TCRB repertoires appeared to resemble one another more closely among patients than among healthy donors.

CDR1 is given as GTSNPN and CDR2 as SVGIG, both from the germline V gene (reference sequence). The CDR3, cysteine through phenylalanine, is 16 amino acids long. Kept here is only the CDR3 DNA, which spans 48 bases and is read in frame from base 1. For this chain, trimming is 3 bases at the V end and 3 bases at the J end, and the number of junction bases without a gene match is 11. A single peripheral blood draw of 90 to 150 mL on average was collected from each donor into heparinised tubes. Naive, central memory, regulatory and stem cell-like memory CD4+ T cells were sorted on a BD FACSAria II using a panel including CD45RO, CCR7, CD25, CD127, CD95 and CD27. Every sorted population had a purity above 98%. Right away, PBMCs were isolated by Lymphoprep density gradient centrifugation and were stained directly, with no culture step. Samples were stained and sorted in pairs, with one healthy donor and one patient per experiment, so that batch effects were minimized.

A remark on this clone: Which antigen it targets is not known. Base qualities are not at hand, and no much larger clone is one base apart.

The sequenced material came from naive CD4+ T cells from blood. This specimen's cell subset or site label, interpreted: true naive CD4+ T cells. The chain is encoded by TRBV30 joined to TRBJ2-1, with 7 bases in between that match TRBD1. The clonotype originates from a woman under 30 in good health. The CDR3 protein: CAWRPRDSAHYNEQFF. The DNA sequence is TGTGCCTGGAGACCCAGGGACAGCGCGCACTACAATGAGCAGTTCTTC.